This T cell receptor beta chain appears in the sequencing data of a study of T cells in Graves' hyperthyroidism and ophthalmopathy. Background on the study: The blood sample was taken at first diagnosis, before treatment began.

RNA transcripts provided the source from which TCR beta CDR3 regions were amplified. During a first-round RT-PCR of the TCR CDR3, the HTBI primer set was used. One entry per CDR3 protein, called by TCRdb with MiXCR from the multiplex PCR reads. The sample shows around 450,000 distinct CDR3 sequences, around 16% of them seen only once. Newly diagnosed hyperthyroidism patients aged 18 to 65 years had disease lasting under 2 months. CDR1 and CDR2 (germline): SGDLS, YYNGEE. V dropped 2 bases and J dropped 7 bases, with 7 bases sitting between them. The CDR3 contains 12 residues. Many counts were recorded for this clonotype.

The chain joins TRBV9 to TRBJ2-1; maybe TRBD2 (6 bases). The source of this sequence is a woman under 30 with Graves' hyperthyroidism. Sequenced input: blood. The CDR3 loop reads CASSVSGNEQFF. CDR3 DNA: TGTGCCAGCAGCGTGAGCGGGAATGAGCAGTTCTTC.